The clone carrying this T cell receptor (beta chain) was detected only once. What it binds is not known. Because it lacks the conserved phenylalanine or tryptophan at the end, this CDR3 is likely a read error. This sample is part of a study of T-cell reconstitution after alpha-beta-depleted transplantation in children. General study points: By one year post-transplant, T-cell counts and diversity largely arose from T cells that were newly produced. Recipient T cells and thymic progenitors that survived gave rise to the high TCRbeta diversity observed at day 60 in some patients. Alpha-beta T cells about two months after transplant reportedly derived from several hundred expanded graft clones.

The trim removed 7 bases at V and 4 bases at J, leaving 4 bases unmatched. This CDR3 spans 13 amino acids. Preparation of the TCRbeta library involved a method that used unique molecular identifiers. Each CDR3 protein gets one entry after TCRdb re-called the PCR reads with MiXCR. The sample has approximately 190,000 distinct CDR3 sequences, about 8.7% seen once. The sequencing used PBMCs, mostly from graft donor cells, collected 360 days after TCRalphabeta/CD19-depleted stem cell transplant. This TCR came from a male patient between 2 and 15 years old who had a stem cell transplant for acute myeloid leukemia, so the T cells may come from the graft donor. The chain joins TRBV12-3 or TRBV12-4 to TRBJ1-5; 7 bases line up with TRBD1. CDR3 nucleotides: TGTGCCAGCAAAGGACAGGTTAATCAGCCCCAGCATATT. Its translation is CASKGQVNQPQHI.